This T cell receptor beta chain is from a study of CD8 T cells in Susac syndrome. The study's findings and limits: Acknowledgment was made by the study that its TCR sequencing and HLA analysis involved a relatively small number of individuals.

An amount of RNA that ranged from 0.5 to 1 ug was reverse transcribed with random hexamers. Amplification of TCR beta CDR3 was carried out by immunoSEQ multiplex PCR, which covered 54 Vbeta and 13 Jbeta segments. TCRdb called the immunoSEQ multiplex PCR reads again in MiXCR, with one record for every CDR3 protein. This sample yields some 150,000 distinct CDR3 sequences, of which over 85% are seen a single time; roughly 0.21% belongs to the top ten. As concerns this clonotype: The antigen remains undetermined.

CD8+ and CD4+ T cells from blood underwent TCR beta sequencing. The CD8+ and CD4+ T cells were negatively isolated, with the TEMRA cells enriched by FACS. Sequencing was performed on CD8+ T cells from PBMCs. This sequence originates from a human donor with multiple sclerosis.

The CDR3 loop is CASSPGTGLGRTEAFF. In DNA, the CDR3 is TGTGCCAGCAGCCCTGGGACAGGGCTTGGTAGGACTGAAGCTTTCTTT. The chain is built from TRBV7-6 and TRBJ1-1, with TRBD1 matching over 9 bases. This CDR3 is 16 amino acids long. Looked up from germline, CDR1 is SGHVS and CDR2 is FNYEAQ. The V gene end was trimmed by 5 bases and the J gene end by 5 bases; junction bases not matched to a gene: 12.